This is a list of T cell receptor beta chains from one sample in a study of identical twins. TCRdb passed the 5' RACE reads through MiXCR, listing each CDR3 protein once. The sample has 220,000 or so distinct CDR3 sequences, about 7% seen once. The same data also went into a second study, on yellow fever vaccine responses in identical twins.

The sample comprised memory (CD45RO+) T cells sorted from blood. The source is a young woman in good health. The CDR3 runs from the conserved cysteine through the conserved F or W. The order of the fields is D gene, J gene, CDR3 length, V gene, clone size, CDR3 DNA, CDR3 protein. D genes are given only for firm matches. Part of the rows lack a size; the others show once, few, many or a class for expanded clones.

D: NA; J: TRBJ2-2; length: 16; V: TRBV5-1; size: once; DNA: TGCGCCAGCAGCCCCCGACTAGGGATGAACACCGGGGAGCTGTTTTTT; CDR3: CASSPRLGMNTGELFF
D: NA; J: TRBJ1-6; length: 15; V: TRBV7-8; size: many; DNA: TGTGCCAGCAGCTCCGGACGCCTAGAAAATTCACCCCTCCACTTT; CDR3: CASSSGRLENSPLHF
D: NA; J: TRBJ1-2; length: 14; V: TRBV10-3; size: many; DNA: TGTGCCATCAGTGTCGCCGAAAGTAGCTATGGCTACACCTTC; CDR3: CAISVAESSYGYTF
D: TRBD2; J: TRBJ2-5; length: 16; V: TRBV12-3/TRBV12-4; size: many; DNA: TGTGCCAGCAGTTCCCGACTAGCGGGAGATTTCGAGACCCAGTACTTC; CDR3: CASSSRLAGDFETQYF
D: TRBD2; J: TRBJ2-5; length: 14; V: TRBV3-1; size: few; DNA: TGTGCCAGCAGCGCTAGCGGGAGCTATGAGACCCAGTACTTC; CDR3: CASSASGSYETQYF
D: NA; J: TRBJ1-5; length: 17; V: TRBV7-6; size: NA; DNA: TGTGCCAGCAGCTTAGCAGGAGGCAGGGGAAGCAATCAGCCCCAGCATTTT; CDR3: CASSLAGGRGSNQPQHF
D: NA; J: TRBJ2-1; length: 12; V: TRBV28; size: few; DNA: TGTGCCAGCAGGCCGACCCCCGGTGAGCAGTTCTTC; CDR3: CASRPTPGEQFF
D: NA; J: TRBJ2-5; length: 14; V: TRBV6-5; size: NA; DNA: TGTGCCAGCAGTTCGAAGAGGACTTTGGAGACCCAGTACTTC; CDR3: CASSSKRTLETQYF
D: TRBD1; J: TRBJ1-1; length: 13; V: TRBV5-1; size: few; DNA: TGCGCCAGCAGCGGGACAGGGTTCACTGAAGCTTTCTTT; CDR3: CASSGTGFTEAFF
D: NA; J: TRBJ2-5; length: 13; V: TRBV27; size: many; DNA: TGTGCCAGCAGTGTCTCATGGGGGGAGACCCAGTACTTC; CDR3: CASSVSWGETQYF
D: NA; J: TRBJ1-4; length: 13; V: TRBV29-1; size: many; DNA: TGCAGCGTTGTTGGCAGGGGCGGCGAAAAACTGTTTTTT; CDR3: CSVVGRGGEKLFF
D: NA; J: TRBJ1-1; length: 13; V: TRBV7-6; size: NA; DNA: TGTGCCAGCAGCTCCCTACTGAACACTGAAGCTTTCTTT; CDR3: CASSSLLNTEAFF
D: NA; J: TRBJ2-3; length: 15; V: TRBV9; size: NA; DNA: TGTGCCAGCAGCGCCCAAGTCCCGGGGGTGGATACGCAGTATTTT; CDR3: CASSAQVPGVDTQYF
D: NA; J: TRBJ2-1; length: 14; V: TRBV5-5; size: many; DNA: TGTGCCAGCAGCTTGGGACGTTTTGGGAATGAGCAGTTCTTC; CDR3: CASSLGRFGNEQFF
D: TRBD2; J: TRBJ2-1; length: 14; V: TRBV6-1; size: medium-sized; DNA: TGTGCCAGCAGTGGGGGACTAGAGTCGAATGAGCAGTTCTTC; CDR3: CASSGGLESNEQFF
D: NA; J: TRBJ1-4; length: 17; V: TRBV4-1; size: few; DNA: TGCGCCAGCAGCCAGATGGCTTTAGGGTTGACTAATGAAAAACTGTTTTTT; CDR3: CASSQMALGLTNEKLFF
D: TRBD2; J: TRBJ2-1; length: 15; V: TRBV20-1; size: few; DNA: TGCAGTGCTAAAGAGCCCAGCGGGGGGGCAAATGAGCAGTTCTTC; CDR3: CSAKEPSGGANEQFF
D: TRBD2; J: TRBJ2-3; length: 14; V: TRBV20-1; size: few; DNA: TGCAGTGCCAAGACTAGCGGGAGTACAGATACGCAGTATTTT; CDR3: CSAKTSGSTDTQYF
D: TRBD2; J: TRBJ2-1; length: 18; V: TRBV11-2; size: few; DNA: TGTGCCAGCAGCTTATTAGCGGGACAACAAAGCTCCTACAATGAGCAGTTCTTC; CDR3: CASSLLAGQQSSYNEQFF
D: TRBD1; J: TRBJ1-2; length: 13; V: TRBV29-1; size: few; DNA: TGCAGCGTCGGGACAGGGACTAACTATGGCTACACCTTC; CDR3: CSVGTGTNYGYTF
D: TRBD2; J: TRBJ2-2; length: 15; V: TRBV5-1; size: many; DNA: TGCGCCAGCACCATAGCGGGAGATTTCACCGGGGAGCTGTTTTTT; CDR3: CASTIAGDFTGELFF
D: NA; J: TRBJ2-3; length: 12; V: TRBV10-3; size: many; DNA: TGTGCCATCAGTGAGCTGGACACAGAGCAGTATTTT; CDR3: CAISELDTEQYF
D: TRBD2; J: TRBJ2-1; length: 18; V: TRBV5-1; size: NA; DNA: TGCGCCAGCAGCTTGGCCGGTGGCTCTAGCGGGGGGCTCAATGAGCAGTTCTTC; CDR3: CASSLAGGSSGGLNEQFF
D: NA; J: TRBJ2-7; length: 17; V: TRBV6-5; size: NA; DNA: TGTGCCAGCAGTTACGGTGCCGGTGGGGCGGGTCTATACGAGCAGTACTTC; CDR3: CASSYGAGGAGLYEQYF
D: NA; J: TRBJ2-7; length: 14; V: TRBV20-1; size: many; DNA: TGCAGTGCCCGGCCCACTTCCAGCTCCTACGAGCAGTACTTC; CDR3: CSARPTSSSYEQYF
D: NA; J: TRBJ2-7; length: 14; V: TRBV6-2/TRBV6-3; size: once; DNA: TGTGCCGGCAGTTACGATAGCGGAACTTACGAGCAGTACTTC; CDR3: CAGSYDSGTYEQYF
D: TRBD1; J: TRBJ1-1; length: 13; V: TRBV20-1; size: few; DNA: TGCAGTGCTAGGCGGACAGGGGGGAGTGAAGCTTTCTTT; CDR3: CSARRTGGSEAFF
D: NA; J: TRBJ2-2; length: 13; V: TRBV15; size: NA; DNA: TGTGCCACCAGCAGAGGGGGCCCCGGGGAGCTGTTTTTT; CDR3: CATSRGGPGELFF
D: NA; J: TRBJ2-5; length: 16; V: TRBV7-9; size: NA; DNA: TGTGCCAGCAGCTCCACGTACGGGAGTCTGGTAGAGACCCAGTACTTC; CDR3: CASSSTYGSLVETQYF
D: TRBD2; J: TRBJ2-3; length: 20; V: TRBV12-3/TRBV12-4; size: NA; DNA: TGTGCCAGCAGTTTACCCCTGGGGGGACTAGCGGACTCTAGCACAGATACGCAGTATTTT; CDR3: CASSLPLGGLADSSTDTQYF
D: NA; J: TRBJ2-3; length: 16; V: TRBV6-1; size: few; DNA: TGTGCCAGCACCTATAGGAGGGGGCCTAGCACAGATACGCAGTATTTT; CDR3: CASTYRRGPSTDTQYF
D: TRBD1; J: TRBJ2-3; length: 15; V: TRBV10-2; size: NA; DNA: TGCGCCAGCAGCCCCTGGGACAGGGGTACAGATACGCAGTATTTT; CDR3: CASSPWDRGTDTQYF
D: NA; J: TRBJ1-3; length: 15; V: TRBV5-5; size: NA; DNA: TGTGCCAGCAGCTGGCACGCGGGCCCTGGAAACACCATATATTTT; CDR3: CASSWHAGPGNTIYF
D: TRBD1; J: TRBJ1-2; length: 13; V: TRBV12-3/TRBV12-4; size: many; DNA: TGTGCCAGCAGTAAACAGGGGGCCTGGGGCTACACCTTC; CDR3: CASSKQGAWGYTF
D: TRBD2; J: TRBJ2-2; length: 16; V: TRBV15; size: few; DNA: TGTGCCACCAGCAGACTGGGCGGGGGAAACACCGGGGAGCTGTTTTTT; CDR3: CATSRLGGGNTGELFF
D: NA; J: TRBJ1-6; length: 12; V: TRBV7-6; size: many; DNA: TGTGCCAGCAGCTTGAGGAATTCACCCCTCCACTTT; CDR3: CASSLRNSPLHF
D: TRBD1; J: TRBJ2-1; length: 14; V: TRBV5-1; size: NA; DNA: TGCGCCAGCAGCTCCGGGGCAGGGGGCAATGAGCAGTTCTTC; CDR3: CASSSGAGGNEQFF
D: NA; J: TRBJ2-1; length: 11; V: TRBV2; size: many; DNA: TGTGCCATGGCGAACTACAATGAGCAGTTCTTC; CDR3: CAMANYNEQFF
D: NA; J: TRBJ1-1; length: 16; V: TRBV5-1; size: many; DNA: TGCGCCAGCAGCTCTTCCGGGACACGCAGGCCCACTGAAGCTTTCTTT; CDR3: CASSSSGTRRPTEAFF
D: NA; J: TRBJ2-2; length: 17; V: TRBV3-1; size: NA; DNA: TGTGCCAGCAGTTACCCAGGCAGACAGACGTTGACCGGGGAGCTGTTTTTT; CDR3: CASSYPGRQTLTGELFF